This TCR beta chain was retrieved from a study of OX40 agonist ivuxolimab in advanced cancers. About the research overall: Every 2 weeks, ivuxolimab was infused into the patients intravenously at between 0.01 and 10 mg/kg. Earlier treatment with anti-PD-1, anti-PD-L1 or anti-CTLA-4 was permitted, and over 35% had received some.

Autoimmune disease history or systemic immunosuppression led to patient exclusion. Blood specimens came from baseline, cycle 4 day 1, and cycle 7 day 1. Per germline, CDR1 GTSNPN and CDR2 SVGIG (reference sequence). The CDR3 has 14 residues. The junction had 8 bases not matched to a gene; V was cut back by 6 bases and J by 1 base. Profiling relied on immunoSEQ multiplex PCR, and the TCRdb table lists in-frame clones only, not all of them. The data show approximately 82,000 clones, 86% seen once. The rearrangement links TRBV30 to TRBJ2-7, with 8 bases fitting TRBD1. The clonotype comes from an adult with an advanced solid tumor such as melanoma, head and neck, liver or kidney cancer. The specimen was CD4+ or CD8+ T cells sorted from blood, collected in a trial of the OX40 agonist ivuxolimab. In DNA form, the CDR3 reads TGTGCCTGTGTGGACAGGGTGAAATCCTACGAGCAGTACTTC. Amino acids: CACVDRVKSYEQYF. The full variable domain, rest sourced from reference TRBV30 and TRBJ2-7, is SQTIHQWPATLVQPVGSPLSLECTVEGTSNPNLYWYRQAAGRGLQLLFYSVGIGQISSEVPQNLSASRPQDRQFILSSKKLLLSDSGFYLCACVDRVKSYEQYFGPGTRLTVT.